Following are 9 T cell receptor beta chains from one sample sequenced in a study of shared clonotypes between healthy human individuals. Some clones are missing from TCRdb's copy, which holds only in-frame ones; the method was immunoSEQ multiplex PCR. This sample has hundreds of thousands of clones, with around 97% found just once. Sequencing input: naive CD4+ T cells sorted from blood. Specified subset: CD45RA+ positively selected. These receptors were taken from a woman in her thirties in good health.

This chain uses TRBV5-6 with TRBJ2-1; either TRBD1 or TRBD2 may supply D (5 bases each). V dropped 0 bases and J dropped 10 bases, with 8 bases sitting between them. Germline CDR1 reads SGHDT; CDR2 reads YYEEEE. The CDR3 loop spans 12 amino acids. CDR3 sequence (DNA): TGTGCCAGCAGCTTGGGCTGGGGGGAGCAGTTCTTC. It codes for CASSLGWGEQFF.

J is TRBJ2-1 and V is TRBV6-1; 8 nucleotides align to TRBD1. This CDR3 is built from 15 residues. Germline CDR1 is MNHNS and CDR2 is SASEGT. V gave up 4 bases and J gave up 1 base; unmatched junction bases: 3. In DNA, the CDR3 is TGTGCCAGCAGTGGAGACAGGGGATCCTACAATGAGCAGTTCTTC. Translated, it gives CASSGDRGSYNEQFF.

This clone was counted a single time. This chain connects TRBV2 to TRBJ2-7, with D hard to call. Germline CDR1 and CDR2: SNHLY and FYNNEI. The CDR3 has 14 residues. Between the trimmed V and J ends, which lost 3 bases and 0 bases, there was a span of 9 bases. CDR3 in DNA: TGTGCCAGCAGTGACTATGGGATCTCCTACGAGCAGTACTTC. It translates to CASSDYGISYEQYF.

V gene TRBV28 combines with J gene TRBJ2-7; D may be TRBD1 (6 bases). The CDR3 length is 12 residues. Trimming shortened V by 7 bases and J by 2 bases, and 9 bases separated the two germline ends. CDR1 is MDHEN and CDR2 is SYDVKM in the germline V gene. The CDR3 sequence: CASKGTPYEQYF. The CDR3 DNA is TGTGCCAGCAAAGGGACACCCTACGAGCAGTACTTC.

This chain uses TRBV19 with TRBJ1-1; a possible D gene is TRBD1 (5 bases). V shed 4 bases and J shed 4 bases, with 19 bases lying between them. There are 16 residues in the CDR3. Germline lookup yields CDR1 LNHDA and CDR2 SQIVND (reference sequence). The CDR3: CASSTTPGGGGTEAFF. CDR3 sequence (DNA): TGTGCCAGTAGTACCACCCCGGGTGGGGGAGGCACTGAAGCTTTCTTT. Full variable domain (remainder filled in from reference TRBV19 and TRBJ1-1): DGGITQSPKYLFRKEGQNVTLSCEQNLNHDAMYWYRQDPGQGLRLIYYSQIVNDFQKGDIAEGYSVSREKKESFPLTVTSAQKNPTAFYLCASSTTPGGGGTEAFFGQGTRLTVV.

V gene TRBV5-1 combines with J gene TRBJ1-3, with D hard to call. Trimming stripped 3 bases from V and 0 bases from J, with 13 bases between. There are 16 residues in the CDR3. Germline CDR1 SGHRS, CDR2 YFSETQ. The CDR3 DNA reads TGCGCCAGCAGCTATCGGACTCACAGCTCTGGAAACACCATATATTTT. Translating it yields CASSYRTHSSGNTIYF.

The rearrangement joins TRBV27 to TRBJ2-1; D is unresolved. V shed 2 bases and J shed 5 bases, with 7 bases lying between them. This CDR3 is built from 13 residues. Germline V gives CDR1 MNHEY, CDR2 SMNVEV (reference sequence). In DNA, the CDR3 is TGTGCCAGCAGTTTAATACAGAACAATGAGCAGTTCTTC. Translating gives CASSLIQNNEQFF.

The count of this clone is one. The J gene is TRBJ1-5, the V gene TRBV2; 12 bases map to TRBD1. This CDR3 region has 19 residues. Germline loops: CDR1 SNHLY, CDR2 FYNNEI. Trimming took 0 bases from V and 1 from J; bases not matched to a gene: 7. In nucleotides, the CDR3 is TGTGCCAGCAGTGAAGCGATGGGACAGGGGGCACGGAGCAATCAGCCCCAGCATTTT. Encoded protein: CASSEAMGQGARSNQPQHF.

This chain joins TRBV10-2 and TRBJ2-1, with 10 bases lining up with TRBD2. This CDR3 has 14 amino acids. Germline V gives CDR1 WSHSY, CDR2 SAAADI. V was pared by 10 bases and J by 5 bases, with 8 bases of the junction left unmatched. The CDR3 nucleotides read TGCGCCACCCTTACTAGCGGGAAGAACAATGAGCAGTTCTTC. Amino acid sequence: CATLTSGKNNEQFF.